These 28 T cell receptor beta chains were sequenced from one sample in a study of cytomegalovirus exposure and HLA in healthy donors (dated by TCRdb to between 2016 and 2019). Library preparation used the immunoSEQ multiplex PCR assay. A mixture of 60 forward primers for TCR Vbeta segments and 13 reverse primers for TCR Jbeta segments was used in the multiplex PCR. TCRdb holds this immuneACCESS table with in-frame rearrangements only. Some clones are missing; in checked studies, unresolved V genes explain under half, and the rest has no known cause. A total of about 130,000 clones appear in this sample, approximately 85% of them only once. More than 1.5% of the sample is held by the ten biggest clonotypes. Source material: PBMCs. Receptors originate from a boy between 10 and 17 years old in good health and CMV-seronegative.

The J gene is TRBJ1-2, the V gene TRBV7-2; possibly TRBD1 for D (6 bases). With 5 bases removed from V and 6 bases from J, the gap between germline ends came to 16 bases. The CDR3 runs to 14 residues. Germline V lookup: CDR1 SGHTA, CDR2 FQGNSA. The CDR3 region is CASSINRELNGYTF. As DNA, the CDR3 is TGTGCCAGCAGCATCAACAGGGAGTTGAATGGCTACACCTTC. Drawing the rest from reference TRBV7-2 and TRBJ1-2, the complete variable domain is GAGVSQSPSNKVTEKGKDVELRCDPISGHTALYWYRQSLGQGLEFLIYFQGNSAPDKSGLPSDRFSAERTGGSVSTLTIQRTQQEDSAVYLCASSINRELNGYTFGSGTRLTVV.

J is TRBJ2-1 and V is TRBV15; 7 nucleotides agree with TRBD2. V lost 6 bases to trimming and J lost 8 bases; unmatched junction nucleotides: 7. CDR1 LNHNV and CDR2 YYDKDF come from the germline V gene (reference sequence). This CDR3 has 13 amino acids. CDR3 sequence (DNA): TGTGCCACCAGGTTGGGAGGGTTGGATGAGCAGTTCTTC. Its translation is CATRLGGLDEQFF.

This chain links TRBV7-9 with TRBJ1-1; 11 nucleotides line up with TRBD1. Trimming cost V 5 bases and J 0 bases; bases outside gene matches: 5. Germline V lookup: CDR1 SEHNR, CDR2 FQNEAQ (reference sequence). This CDR3 contains 16 residues. CDR3 coding DNA: TGTGCCAGCAGCCTAGGGACAGGGGGATTGAACACTGAAGCTTTCTTT. Residues: CASSLGTGGLNTEAFF. The variable domain in full, with the rest retrieved from reference TRBV7-9 and TRBJ1-1, is DTGVSQNPRHKITKRGQNVTFRCDPISEHNRLYWYRQTLGQGPEFLTYFQNEAQLEKSRLLSDRFSAERPKGSFSTLEIQRTEQGDSAMYLCASSLGTGGLNTEAFFGQGTRLTVV.

The chain has TRBV7-2 and TRBJ2-1; TRBD2 matches 15 bases. CDR3 size: 19 residues. Unmatched junction bases numbered 16, after V lost 5 bases and J lost 8 bases. Germline V gene lookup returns CDR1 SGHTA and CDR2 FQGNSA. The CDR3 nucleotides read TGTGCCAGCAGCAAGTGGACTAGCGGGGGGGCCCTACGCCAGGATGAGCAGTTCTTC. This translates into CASSKWTSGGALRQDEQFF.

There are a few counts of this clone. CDR3 sequence reads: CASKEGAITDTQYF. The CDR3 bases are TGTGCCAGTAAGGAGGGGGCAATTACAGATACGCAGTATTTT. This chain links TRBV19 with TRBJ2-3; TRBD1 might be the D (7 bases). V lost 7 bases and J lost 3, with 14 bases in between. The CDR3 length is 14 residues. Germline V CDR1 and CDR2: LNHDA, SQIVND (reference sequence). The full variable domain, with the rest looked up from reference TRBV19 and TRBJ2-3, is DGGITQSPKYLFRKEGQNVTLSCEQNLNHDAMYWYRQDPGQGLRLIYYSQIVNDFQKGDIAEGYSVSREKKESFPLTVTSAQKNPTAFYLCASKEGAITDTQYFGPGTRLTVL.

The rearrangement joins TRBV9 to TRBJ1-3; D may be TRBD1 (5 bases). V was pared by 0 bases and J by 0 bases, with 7 bases between. Germline CDR1 SGDLS, CDR2 YYNGEE. This CDR3 has 15 amino acids. CDR3 in DNA: TGTGCCAGCAGCGTAGCGGACAACTCTGGAAACACCATATATTTT. Protein sequence: CASSVADNSGNTIYF.

DNA of the CDR3: TGCGCCAGTCACCAGGGCTCTAACTATGGCTACACCTTC. The encoded protein is CASHQGSNYGYTF. J is TRBJ1-2 and V is TRBV5-1, with D tentatively TRBD1 (5 bases). Trimming left V 8 bases short and J 0 bases short, with 11 bases between. This CDR3 contains 13 residues. Germline assignment: CDR1 SGHRS and CDR2 YFSETQ.

The chain has TRBV11-2 and TRBJ2-2; D unresolved. This CDR3 has 14 residues. Between the trimmed V and J ends, which lost 4 bases and 1 base, there was a span of 7 bases. Germline CDR1 is SGHAT and CDR2 is FQNNGV. CDR3 nucleotide sequence: TGTGCCAGCAGCTCACTACAGAACACCGGGGAGCTGTTTTTT. This translates into CASSSLQNTGELFF.

The V gene is TRBV10-2, the J gene TRBJ2-5; the D gene is possibly TRBD2 (5 bases). The end of the DNA is better explained by TRBJ2-7, so the J call may be wrong. The CDR3 extends over 12 amino acids. In germline, CDR1 is WSHSY, CDR2 SAAADI. The CDR3: CASSLEVAEQYF. CDR3 coding DNA: TGCGCCAGCAGTTTGGAGGTCGCCGAGCAGTACTTC.

This chain joins TRBV14 and TRBJ2-2, with 7 bases fitting TRBD1. After removal of 6 bases from V and 0 bases from J, the junction contained 13 bases not matched to a gene. Looked up from germline, CDR1 is SGHDN and CDR2 is FVKESK. CDR3 size: 18 residues. The CDR3 bases are TGTGCCAGCAGGCGGAACAGGGGATTGTTCGCGAACACCGGGGAGCTGTTTTTT. Its protein is CASRRNRGLFANTGELFF. The variable domain in full, with the rest retrieved from reference TRBV14 and TRBJ2-2, is EAGVTQFPSHSVIEKGQTVTLRCDPISGHDNLYWYRRVMGKEIKFLLHFVKESKQDESGMPNNRFLAERTGGTYSTLKVQPAELEDSGVYFCASRRNRGLFANTGELFFGEGSRLTVL.

The rearrangement joins TRBV7-2 to TRBJ2-5, with D maybe TRBD1 (5 bases). This CDR3 spans 15 amino acids. Deletions cut 5 bases from V and 3 bases from J, with 16 bases between. Germline CDR1 SGHTA, CDR2 FQGNSA. The DNA for the CDR3 is TGTGCCAGCAGCCCCCAGGGATATGCTGAAGAGACCCAGTACTTC. Its translation is CASSPQGYAEETQYF.

This chain uses TRBV9 with TRBJ2-1; D ambiguous. Germline values: CDR1 SGDLS, CDR2 YYNGEE. The CDR3 has 14 residues. Trimming removed 0 bases from V and 4 bases from J, with 8 bases in between. CDR3 DNA: TGTGCCAGCAGCGTAGATCCGCGGTACAATGAGCAGTTCTTC. Protein sequence: CASSVDPRYNEQFF.

This clone was found once. The rearrangement joins TRBV15 to TRBJ1-5, with unresolved D. This CDR3 has 13 amino acids. The V end lost 5 bases, the J end lost 2 bases, and 7 bases lay between the germline ends. CDR1 is LNHNV, CDR2 YYDKDF, per germline (reference sequence). CDR3 sequence: CATSRPGNQPQHF. Written as DNA, the CDR3 is TGTGCCACCAGCCGTCCCGGCAATCAGCCCCAGCATTTT. Full variable domain (outside the CDR3, taken from reference TRBV15 and TRBJ1-5): DAMVIQNPRYQVTQFGKPVTLSCSQTLNHNVMYWYQQKSSQAPKLLFHYYDKDFNNEADTPDNFQSRRPNTSFCFLDIRSPGLGDTAMYLCATSRPGNQPQHFGDGTRLSIL.

The rearrangement links TRBV7-2 to TRBJ2-1, with D possibly being TRBD2 (6 bases). Trimming left V 5 bases short and J 4 bases short, with 9 bases between. Germline CDR1 is SGHTA and CDR2 is FQGNSA. The CDR3 sequence is 13 residues long. The CDR3 DNA sequence: TGTGCCAGCAGCCCGGGGGTATACAATGAGCAGTTCTTC. Translated, it gives CASSPGVYNEQFF.

The chain carries TRBV5-4 and TRBJ2-5; D is perhaps TRBD2 (5 bases). The CDR3 has 14 residues. Germline CDR1 reads SGHNT; CDR2 reads YYREEE (reference sequence). V lost 0 bases and J 2 bases, leaving 8 bases between the germline ends. The CDR3 spells CASSLDPGQETQYF. The CDR3 region has the DNA TGTGCCAGCAGCTTGGATCCGGGACAAGAGACCCAGTACTTC.

The chain carries TRBV7-9 and TRBJ2-2, with D tentatively TRBD1 (6 bases). With 11 bases removed from V and 6 bases from J, the gap between germline ends came to 16 bases. Germline V CDR1 and CDR2: SEHNR, FQNEAQ (reference sequence). The CDR3 has 13 residues. The chain's CDR3 is CAVSPGGSGELFF. The CDR3 DNA reads as TGTGCCGTCTCGCCTGGGGGCTCCGGGGAGCTGTTTTTT.

The V gene is TRBV29-1, the J gene TRBJ1-3, with D perhaps matching TRBD1 (5 bases). V was pared by 2 bases and J by 2 bases, with 19 bases between. Germline CDR1 and CDR2: SQVTM and ANQGSEA. The CDR3 loop spans 17 amino acids. Written as DNA, the CDR3 is TGCAGCGTTGAACCCCGGGGGATTGAAGGGACTGGAAACACCATATATTTT. Its translation is CSVEPRGIEGTGNTIYF.

About this clone itself: Compared with germline, one end of the junction differs, possibly owing to a read error. J is TRBJ2-7 and V is TRBV7-9; 8 bases line up with TRBD1. CDR1 SEHNR and CDR2 FQNEAQ come from the germline V gene (reference sequence). The length of the CDR3 is 12 residues. The CDR3 is CSSSTGGREQYF. The CDR3 DNA reads TGTTCCAGCAGCACAGGGGGGCGCGAGCAGTACTTC. The whole variable domain, remainder taken from reference TRBV7-9 and TRBJ2-7, is DTGVSQNPRHKITKRGQNVTFRCDPISEHNRLYWYRQTLGQGPEFLTYFQNEAQLEKSRLLSDRFSAERPKGSFSTLEIQRTEQGDSAMYLCSSSTGGREQYFGPGTRLTVT.

The chain joins TRBV5-4 to TRBJ1-2, with D possibly TRBD1 on 6 matching bases. V was shortened by 3 bases and J by 5 bases, with 17 bases between the two germline ends. From germline, CDR1 is SGHNT and CDR2 YYREEE (reference sequence). The CDR3 has 15 residues. The CDR3 loop reads CASSSGKLGQYGYTF. The CDR3 coding sequence is TGTGCCAGCAGCTCCGGAAAACTTGGACAGTATGGCTACACCTTC.

The chain links TRBV4-3 to TRBJ1-3; a weak D match, TRBD1 (6 bases). The CDR3 sequence is 16 residues long. Germline CDR1 and CDR2: LGHNA and YSLEER. The germline V and J ends were trimmed by 0 bases and 2 bases, with 11 bases remaining between them. In DNA, the CDR3 is TGCGCCAGCAGCCAAGAGTGGGGGCTAGCTGGAAACACCATATATTTT. Its translation: CASSQEWGLAGNTIYF.

The V and J genes are TRBV29-1 and TRBJ1-2; 9 bases are a match to TRBD1. There are 12 residues in the CDR3. The germline gives CDR1 SQVTM, CDR2 ANQGSEA. The trim removed 5 bases at V and 7 bases at J, leaving 5 bases unmatched. DNA for the CDR3: TGCAGCGTTTTCACAGGGGGCGGTGGCTACACCTTC. This encodes CSVFTGGGGYTF.

The chain joins TRBV19 to TRBJ1-2; 7 bases line up with TRBD1. Trimming took 4 bases from V and 0 from J; bases not matched to a gene: 17. Germline lookup yields CDR1 LNHDA and CDR2 SQIVND (reference sequence). The CDR3 contains 19 residues. The DNA of the CDR3 is TGTGCCAGTAGTAGCCCTTCGACAGGGACGGAAATAGCTAACTATGGCTACACCTTC. Its protein is CASSSPSTGTEIANYGYTF.

This clone appeared once. The CDR3 sequence is CATSRDLAERINYGYTF. The CDR3 DNA follows: TGTGCCACCAGCAGAGATTTGGCGGAAAGAATAAACTATGGCTACACCTTC. V usage is TRBV15 and J usage is TRBJ1-2; D is unclear. Trimming took off 0 bases at V and 2 bases at J, with 16 bases between the two ends. The germline gives CDR1 LNHNV, CDR2 YYDKDF (reference sequence). The CDR3 is 17 residues long.

There are a few counts of this clone. CDR3 amino acids: CAWSALQSSTDTQYF. The CDR3 nucleotides are TGTGCCTGGAGTGCCTTACAATCTAGCACAGATACGCAGTATTTT. V gene TRBV30 combines with J gene TRBJ2-3; D is uncertain. This CDR3 has 15 residues. V was clipped by 1 base and J by 0 bases, with 11 bases between them. CDR1 and CDR2 (germline): GTSNPN, SVGIG (reference sequence).

This clone was counted a single time. The V gene is TRBV30, the J gene TRBJ1-2; D possibly corresponds to TRBD1 (5 bases). The CDR3 is made up of 13 amino acids. From germline, CDR1 is GTSNPN and CDR2 SVGIG (reference sequence). The V and J ends lost 2 bases and 2 bases respectively, with 9 bases between them. The CDR3 reads CAWSRPGNYGYTF. In DNA form, the CDR3 reads TGTGCCTGGAGTAGGCCAGGGAACTATGGCTACACCTTC.

The J gene is TRBJ1-3, the V gene TRBV7-2; D is undetermined. V was pared by 4 bases and J by 3 bases, with 4 bases between. The CDR3 loop spans 12 amino acids. CDR1 is SGHTA, CDR2 FQGNSA, per germline. In DNA form, the CDR3 reads TGTGCCAGCAGCTCGTATGGAAACACCATATATTTT. Its translation: CASSSYGNTIYF.

The gene calls are TRBV7-8 and TRBJ2-5; 8 positions match TRBD1. Germline V gives CDR1 SGHVS, CDR2 FQNEAQ. After removal of 5 bases from V and 1 base from J, the junction contained 3 bases not matched to a gene. This CDR3 has 14 amino acids. CDR3 sequence: CASSPDRGQETQYF. Here the CDR3 DNA reads TGTGCCAGCAGCCCAGACAGGGGCCAAGAGACCCAGTACTTC.

This chain connects TRBV5-1 to TRBJ1-2; 8 bases map to TRBD1. V lost 3 bases and J lost 8; bases outside the gene matches: 0. Per the germline V gene, CDR1 is SGHRS and CDR2 is YFSETQ. The CDR3 is made up of 11 amino acids. CDR3 amino acids: CASSSGGGYTF. CDR3 coding DNA: TGCGCCAGCAGCTCAGGGGGCGGCTACACCTTC.